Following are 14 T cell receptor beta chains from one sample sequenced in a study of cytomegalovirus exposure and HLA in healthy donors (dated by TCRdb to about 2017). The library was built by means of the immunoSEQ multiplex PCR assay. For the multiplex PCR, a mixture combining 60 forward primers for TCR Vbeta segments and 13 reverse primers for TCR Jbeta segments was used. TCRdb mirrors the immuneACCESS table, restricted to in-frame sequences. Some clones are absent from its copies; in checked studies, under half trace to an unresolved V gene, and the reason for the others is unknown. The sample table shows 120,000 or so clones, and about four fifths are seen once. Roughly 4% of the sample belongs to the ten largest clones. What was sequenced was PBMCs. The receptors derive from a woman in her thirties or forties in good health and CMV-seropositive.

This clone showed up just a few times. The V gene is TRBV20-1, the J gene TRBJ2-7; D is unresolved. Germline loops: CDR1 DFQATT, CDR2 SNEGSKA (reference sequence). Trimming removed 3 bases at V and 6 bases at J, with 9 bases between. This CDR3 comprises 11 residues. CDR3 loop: CSASWSVEQYF. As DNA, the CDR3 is TGCAGTGCTAGTTGGAGCGTCGAGCAGTACTTC.

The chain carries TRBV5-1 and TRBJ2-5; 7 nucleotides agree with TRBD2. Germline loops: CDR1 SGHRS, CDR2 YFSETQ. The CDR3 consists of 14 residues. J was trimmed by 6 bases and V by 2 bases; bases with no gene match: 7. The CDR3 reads CASSFGRAQKTQYF. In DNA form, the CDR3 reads TGCGCCAGCAGCTTTGGGAGGGCTCAAAAGACCCAGTACTTC. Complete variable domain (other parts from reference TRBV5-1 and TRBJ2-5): KAGVTQTPRYLIKTRGQQVTLSCSPISGHRSVSWYQQTPGQGLQFLFEYFSETQRNKGNFPGRFSGRQFSNSRSEMNVSTLELGDSALYLCASSFGRAQKTQYFGPGTRLLVL.

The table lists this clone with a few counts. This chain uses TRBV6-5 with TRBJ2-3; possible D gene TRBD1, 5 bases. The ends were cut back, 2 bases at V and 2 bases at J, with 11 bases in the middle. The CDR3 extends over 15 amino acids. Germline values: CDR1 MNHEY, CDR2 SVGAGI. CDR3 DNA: TGTGCCAGCAGTTACCAACAGGCATCCACAGATACGCAGTATTTT. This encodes CASSYQQASTDTQYF.

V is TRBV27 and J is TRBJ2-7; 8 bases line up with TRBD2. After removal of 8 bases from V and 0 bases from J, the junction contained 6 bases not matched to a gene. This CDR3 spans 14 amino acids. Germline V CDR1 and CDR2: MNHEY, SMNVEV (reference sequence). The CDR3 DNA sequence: TGTGCCAGCCAGACTAGCGCCAACTCCTACGAGCAGTACTTC. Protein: CASQTSANSYEQYF.

The CDR3 region is CASSQKVGQGSYNEQFF. The CDR3 region has the DNA TGCGCCAGCAGCCAAAAAGTGGGACAGGGCTCCTACAATGAGCAGTTCTTC. V and J are TRBV4-3 and TRBJ2-1; TRBD1 matches at 9 bases. The length of the CDR3 is 17 residues. Germline V gene sequence: CDR1 LGHNA, CDR2 YSLEER. V shed 2 bases and J 0 bases; nucleotides not matched to a gene: 5.

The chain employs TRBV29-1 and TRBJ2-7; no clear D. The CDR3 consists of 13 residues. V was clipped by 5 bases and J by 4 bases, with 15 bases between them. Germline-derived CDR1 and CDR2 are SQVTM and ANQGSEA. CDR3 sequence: CSVLLGVQYEQYF. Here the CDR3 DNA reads TGCAGCGTTCTCCTCGGAGTTCAGTACGAGCAGTACTTC.

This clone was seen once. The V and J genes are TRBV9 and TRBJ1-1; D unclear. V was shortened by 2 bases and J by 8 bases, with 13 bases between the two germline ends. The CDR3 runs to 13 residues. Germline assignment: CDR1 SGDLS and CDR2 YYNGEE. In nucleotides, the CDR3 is TGTGCCAGCAGCGTCGATCTGACTGGGGAAGCTTTCTTT. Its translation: CASSVDLTGEAFF.

The CDR3 spells CASSTPTTGFTDTQYF. The CDR3 bases are TGTGCCAGCAGCACCCCCACTACGGGTTTCACAGATACGCAGTATTTT. The V gene is TRBV28, the J gene TRBJ2-3, with D uncertain. The germline V gene encodes CDR1 MDHEN and CDR2 SYDVKM. V shed 6 bases and J shed 2 bases, with 18 bases lying between them. The CDR3 is made up of 16 amino acids.

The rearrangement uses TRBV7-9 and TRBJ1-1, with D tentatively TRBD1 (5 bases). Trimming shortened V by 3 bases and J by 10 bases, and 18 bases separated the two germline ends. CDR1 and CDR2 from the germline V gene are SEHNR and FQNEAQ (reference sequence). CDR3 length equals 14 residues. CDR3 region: CASSLGGSGGGAFF. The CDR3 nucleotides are TGTGCCAGCAGCTTGGGGGGATCCGGGGGGGGAGCTTTCTTT. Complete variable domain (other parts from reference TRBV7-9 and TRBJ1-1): DTGVSQNPRHKITKRGQNVTFRCDPISEHNRLYWYRQTLGQGPEFLTYFQNEAQLEKSRLLSDRFSAERPKGSFSTLEIQRTEQGDSAMYLCASSLGGSGGGAFFGQGTRLTVV.

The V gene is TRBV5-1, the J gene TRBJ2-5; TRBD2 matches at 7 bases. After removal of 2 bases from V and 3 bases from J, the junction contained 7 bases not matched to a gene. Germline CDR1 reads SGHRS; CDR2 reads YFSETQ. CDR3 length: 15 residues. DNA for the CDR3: TGCGCCAGCAGCTTTGGGGATCGGGGGGAAGAGACCCAGTACTTC. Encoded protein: CASSFGDRGEETQYF.

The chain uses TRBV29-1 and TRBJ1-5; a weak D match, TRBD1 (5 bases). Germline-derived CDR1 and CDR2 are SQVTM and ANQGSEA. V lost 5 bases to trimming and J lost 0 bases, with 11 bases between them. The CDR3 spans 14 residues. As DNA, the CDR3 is TGCAGCGTTCAGCAGGGTAGTAGCAATCAGCCCCAGCATTTT. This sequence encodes CSVQQGSSNQPQHF.

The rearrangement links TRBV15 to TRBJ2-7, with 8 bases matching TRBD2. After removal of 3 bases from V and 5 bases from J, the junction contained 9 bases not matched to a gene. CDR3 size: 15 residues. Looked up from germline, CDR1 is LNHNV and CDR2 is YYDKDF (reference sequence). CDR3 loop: CATSSHGRGLHEQYF. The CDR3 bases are TGTGCCACCAGCAGTCACGGGAGGGGGTTACACGAGCAGTACTTC.

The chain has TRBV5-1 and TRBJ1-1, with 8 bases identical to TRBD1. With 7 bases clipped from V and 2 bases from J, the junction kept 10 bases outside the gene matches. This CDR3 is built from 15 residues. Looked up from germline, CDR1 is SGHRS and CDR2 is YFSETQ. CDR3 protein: CASGRTGGINTEAFF. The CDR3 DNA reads TGCGCCAGCGGTAGAACAGGGGGTATCAACACTGAAGCTTTCTTT.

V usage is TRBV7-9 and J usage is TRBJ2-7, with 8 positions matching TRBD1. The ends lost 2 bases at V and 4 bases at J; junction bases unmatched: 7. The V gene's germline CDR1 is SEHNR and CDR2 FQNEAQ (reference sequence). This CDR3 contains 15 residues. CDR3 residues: CASSLQGAVTYEQYF. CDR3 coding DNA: TGTGCCAGCAGCTTACAGGGGGCCGTAACGTACGAGCAGTACTTC. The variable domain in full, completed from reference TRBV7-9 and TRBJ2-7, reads DTGVSQNPRHKITKRGQNVTFRCDPISEHNRLYWYRQTLGQGPEFLTYFQNEAQLEKSRLLSDRFSAERPKGSFSTLEIQRTEQGDSAMYLCASSLQGAVTYEQYFGPGTRLTVT.